These T cell receptor beta chains were read from a single sample in a study of graft-versus-host responses after intestinal transplantation. TCRdb keeps only in-frame clones here, not all; method: immunoSEQ multiplex PCR. The data show more than 95,000 clones, approximately 84% seen once. For these TCRs, the target antigens are not known. The sample was unstimulated CD4+ T cells sorted from spleen or lymph node cells, taken before intestinal transplant. The receptors come from a human donor who received an intestinal transplant. CDR3s include the opening cysteine and the closing phenylalanine or tryptophan.

>TRBV29-1
CSVGYKGRLSYEQYF
>TRBV6-6
CASSYGRHQTYEQYF
>TRBV5-1
CASSSSSGGAGETQYF
>TRBV13
CASSLGLAESYEQYF
>TRBV6-6
CASSHRDNPDNEQFF
>TRBV5-1
CASSLDTQGSTEAFF
>TRBV2
CASSGPIGETQYF
>TRBV5-1
CASSLAGTGVYEQYF
>TRBV11-1
CASSVSGVRYNEQFF
>TRBV21-1
CASRKRNNYGYTF
>TRBV9
CASSFGTGDSEKLFF
>TRBV11-2
CASSLAMTAGLTYEQYF
>TRBV7-9
CASTGNLYEQYF
>TRBV4-1
CASSQGTLRSRNEQFF
>TRBV2
CASSSQGKNYGYTF
>TRBV10-3
CAINQGQAGYTF
>TRBV15
CATSRLSSGRAKETQYF
>TRBV11-2
CASSLGQSNQPQHF
>TRBV5-1
CASSPPGNYRGGELFF
>TRBV6-5
CASSYFLDRGEAFF
>TRBV6-1
CASRGLYSNQPQHF
>TRBV5-1
CASSLQSHRGGSGYTF
>TRBV10-1
CASSEGREHTQYF
>TRBV6-1
CASSPPRGDEQYF
>TRBV6-1
CASSRTSGGYEQYF
>TRBV27
CASAWGKVGYEQYF
>TRBV4-1
CASSQDPPRVAGNEQFF
>TRBV6-6
CASRKAVERNEQYF
>TRBV6-1
CASSFSSRWGYGYTF
>TRBV10-3
CAISGTSGSGELFF
>TRBV4-2
CASSQVQGGASKNIQYF
>TRBV11-1
CASSDRTGVGYTF
>TRBV12-5
CASATHQGNSPLHF
>TRBV18
CASSPPRGSYNSPLHF
>TRBV5-1
CASSLERLAVTDTQYF
>TRBV5-4
CASSLDGSRADTQYF
>TRBV30
CAWSTATFQAQHF
>TRBV2
CASSEQGVNTGELFF
>TRBV6-5
CASSYSARLGETQYF
>TRBV4-1
CASSQRITGVTYQETQYF
>TRBV29-1
CSVGDVEIVYGYTF
>TRBV28
CASSLDVQARVYGYTF
>TRBV5-1
CASSLDGSGSRQFF
>TRBV11-2
CASGLAIRGSRETQYF
>TRBV6-5
CASSYSREGTDTQYF
>TRBV6-1
CASSELGGRRRETQYF
>TRBV10-2
CASTETGNYGYTF
>TRBV30
CAWSVGVGYTF
>TRBV9
CASSVDRQGHGAQYF
>TRBV6-1
CASSESVLAGGYEQYF
>TRBV11-2
CASSRTGEGIQYF
>TRBV10-3
CAISESSGPSLSYNEQFF
>TRBV5-1
CASSTAPIDSGNTIYF
>TRBV6-5
CATGGATSANNEQFF
>TRBV28
CASSDPGTGDSGNTIYF
>TRBV5-4
CASSNTFRSGANVLTF
>TRBV6-5
CASRYGGDGEQFF